A selection of T cell receptor beta chains follows, all from one sample in a study of shared clonotypes between healthy human individuals. The repertoire was sequenced with immunoSEQ multiplex PCR; TCRdb's copy has only in-frame clones and lacks some. The table lists around 690,000 clones, 90% of them singletons. Sequencing was performed on memory CD8+ T cells from PBMCs. Receptors originate from a man aged 18 to 30 in good health. Some clones in this sample may be carry-over from other donors' samples. Both conserved end residues are part of each CDR3. Expanded clones get a size class; other rows say once, few or many, or leave the size out.

CDR3,size,J,V
CASSYRGNYNEQFF,NA,TRBJ2-1,TRBV19
CASSFMNTEAFF,few,TRBJ1-1,TRBV28
CASSVAGLAGTDTQYF,NA,TRBJ2-3,TRBV9
CASSSGGATMNTEAFF,few,TRBJ1-1,TRBV9
CASSQDPLTGSYEQYF,NA,TRBJ2-7,TRBV4-2
CASSLIQSGLAGVNEQFF,NA,TRBJ2-1,TRBV27
CASSRSGGGHNEQFF,NA,TRBJ2-1,TRBV6-5
CASSPLGIAGGNTDTQYF,NA,TRBJ2-3,TRBV27
CASKMGGRAHEQYF,NA,TRBJ2-7,TRBV5-1
CASSPGAGGLNTGELFF,NA,TRBJ2-2,TRBV7-9
CASSPVGLANYGYTF,NA,TRBJ1-2,TRBV27
CASSYRAGRNTEAFF,NA,TRBJ1-1,TRBV6-5
CASSPQGGYNEQFF,once,TRBJ2-1,TRBV5-6
CASSPDTTGYQPQHF,NA,TRBJ1-5,TRBV28
CASTPTGRRDYNEQFF,NA,TRBJ2-1,TRBV9
CASTRTNTGELFF,NA,TRBJ2-2,TRBV9
CASSVGRIRGETQYF,NA,TRBJ2-5,TRBV9
CASSFIGTSGRDRQFF,NA,TRBJ2-1,TRBV27
CASSRKTGLGYNEQFF,NA,TRBJ2-1,TRBV19
CASSLVAVEVTGNTIYF,NA,TRBJ1-3,TRBV11-2
CASSLAPGGPQHF,NA,TRBJ1-5,TRBV5-1
CASSSGRGVNEQFF,NA,TRBJ2-1,TRBV5-1
CASSNQHANTEAFF,once,TRBJ1-1,TRBV19
CASSLWTGWTYEQYF,NA,TRBJ2-7,TRBV5-1
CASSPLPPTGGGNTIYF,many,TRBJ1-3,TRBV27
CASSLGRYNEQFF,NA,TRBJ2-1,TRBV11-2
CASSESGTGGSEAFF,NA,TRBJ1-1,TRBV25-1
CASSYSRIAGTDTQYF,NA,TRBJ2-3,TRBV6-5
CASSYFLSDSYNEQFF,NA,TRBJ2-1,TRBV6-5
CASSSSAYSNQPQHF,NA,TRBJ1-5,TRBV6-5
CASSLRGGNTEAFF,NA,TRBJ1-1,TRBV27
CASSRGTDYEQYF,NA,TRBJ2-7,TRBV6-1
CASSTSSGVYNEQFF,NA,TRBJ2-1,TRBV27
CAIMEGDSYNEQFF,NA,TRBJ2-1,TRBV10-3
CASSYWRELFF,NA,TRBJ2-2,TRBV7-9
CASSLDRRTTTNEKLFF,once,TRBJ1-4,TRBV5-1
CASSLVHGAPTYEQYF,NA,TRBJ2-7,TRBV28
CASSQLAGGTFNEQFF,NA,TRBJ2-1,TRBV14
CASSSGGVPNEQFF,NA,TRBJ2-1,TRBV6-5
CASSLGLGLYEQYF,once,TRBJ2-7,TRBV5-6
CASSTTPNTEAFF,few,TRBJ1-1,TRBV7-3
CASTELAGGTDTQYF,NA,TRBJ2-3,TRBV19
CASSFYLSGSYEQYF,NA,TRBJ2-7,TRBV28
CASSVALGNEQFF,few,TRBJ2-1,TRBV9
CASSNLAGRAYEQYF,NA,TRBJ2-7,TRBV4-1
CASSQGLAGVADTDTQYF,NA,TRBJ2-3,TRBV28
CASSSGDSDTGELFF,NA,TRBJ2-2,TRBV9
CSVVVGWYGYTF,NA,TRBJ1-2,TRBV29-1
CASRASEGLHEQFF,NA,TRBJ2-1,TRBV7-2
CASSQGPREQYF,once,TRBJ2-7,TRBV14
CASSRGRASYNEQFF,NA,TRBJ2-1,TRBV4-3
CASTFPPTGVAEAFF,NA,TRBJ1-1,TRBV7-9
CASSLVGVYGYTF,NA,TRBJ1-2,TRBV7-9
CASSSSRVKNIQYF,NA,TRBJ2-4,TRBV7-3
CASSMGLAGNNEQFF,NA,TRBJ2-1,TRBV5-1
CASSFSPSFPPGTNEQFF,NA,TRBJ2-1,TRBV7-2
CASSLPSDTQYF,NA,TRBJ2-3,TRBV28